The clone carrying this T cell receptor (beta chain) appeared a few times. TCRdb reprocessed the 5' RACE reads via MiXCR and lists one record per CDR3 protein. The repertoire includes some 330,000 distinct CDR3 sequences, about 21% of them detected once, and approximately 13% sits in the top ten. CDR1 and CDR2 (germline): LGHNA, YNFKEQ. Trimming removed 0 bases from V and 5 bases from J; junction bases left unmatched: 2. This CDR3 contains 16 residues. This sample is drawn from a study of T-cell memory formation after mild COVID-19. In the study overall: Largely donor-specific TCR clusters were found.

The TCR comes from an adult woman who had mild COVID-19 (a few samples of this study predate the infection). Cell type and time point are not known. The sequenced sample was PBMCs or a T cell subset sorted from them (not recorded which). The chain joins TRBV4-2 to TRBJ2-5, with 14 nucleotides matching TRBD2. As DNA, the CDR3 is TGTGCCAGCAGCCAAGAGGGACTAGCGGGAGCCGAGACCCAGTACTTC. Amino acids: CASSQEGLAGAETQYF.